This TCR beta chain was sequenced during a study of molecular identifiers for immune sequencing clone quantification. Study results and caveats: Clones exceeding 20 RNA copies carried over 99% of effector molecules but under 1% of naive-cell molecules.

Note on this clonotype: The target antigen is unknown.

Previously described methods and listed TCR primers were employed for the bulk TCR libraries. TCRdb reanalysed the PCR reads using MiXCR and keeps one entry per CDR3 protein. The table lists approximately 550,000 distinct CDR3 sequences, about 21% of them singletons. Germline V gene lookup returns CDR1 MNHEY and CDR2 SMNVEV (reference sequence). The length of the CDR3 is 13 residues. V lost 6 bases and J lost 6; bases outside the gene matches: 8. This receptor was obtained from a human donor in good health. Some libraries in this study had Jurkat cell RNA spiked in. The V call is TRBV27, the J call TRBJ2-7; 7 bases fit TRBD2. The sequencing sample was made of naive CD8+ T cells from blood, with Jurkat cell RNA spiked in. Described subset: FACS-sorted CD8+CD4-CCR7+CD45RA+ naive T cells. The CDR3, as DNA: TGTGCCAGCAGCCAAACTAGCGCTCTCGAGCAGTACTTC. This gives the protein CASSQTSALEQYF.